These 25 T cell receptor beta chains share one sample of origin, sequenced in a study of blood T cell repertoires in COVID-19. The method was immunoSEQ multiplex PCR; TCRdb's version includes in-frame clones alone and lacks a portion of them. The repertoire includes 250,000 to 350,000 clones, approximately 84% of them detected once, and about 1.6% sits in the top ten. The sample taken for sequencing was peripheral blood. The receptors derive from a human donor with COVID-19, enrolled during active disease. The donor label of this sample is uncertain.

The chain recombines TRBV28 with TRBJ1-5, with D tentatively TRBD1 (5 bases). Trimming stripped 4 bases from V and 5 bases from J, with 27 bases between. The CDR3 loop spans 19 amino acids. Germline V CDR1 and CDR2: MDHEN, SYDVKM. The CDR3 region is CASSSYLGRAIAAYQPQHF. The CDR3 DNA follows: TGTGCCAGCAGTTCCTATTTAGGCAGGGCAATAGCCGCCTATCAGCCCCAGCATTTT.

The chain joins TRBV10-3 to TRBJ2-7; no definite D call. V was trimmed by 7 bases and J by 0 bases, leaving 13 bases between them. The CDR3 covers 14 residues. Germline-derived CDR1 and CDR2 are ENHRY and SYGVKD. The CDR3 DNA is TGTGCCATCACCGACGTCTGGGCCTCCTACGAGCAGTACTTC. This translates into CAITDVWASYEQYF.

This chain uses TRBV6-6 with TRBJ1-1, with 8 bases aligning to TRBD1. This CDR3 spans 11 amino acids. Germline V gene lookup returns CDR1 MNHNY and CDR2 SVGAGI (reference sequence). Germline trimming cut 11 bases from V and 6 bases from J; bases unmatched to any gene: 5. CDR3 in amino acids: CASGQDPEAFF. The CDR3 DNA is TGTGCCTCGGGACAGGATCCTGAAGCTTTCTTT.

This chain's CDR3 is CASSWLSGNEQFF. CDR3 DNA sequence: TGTGCCAGCAGTTGGTTATCGGGCAATGAGCAGTTCTTC. The gene calls are TRBV27 and TRBJ2-1; D unclear. V was clipped by 4 bases and J by 6 bases, with 10 bases between them. Germline assignment: CDR1 MNHEY and CDR2 SMNVEV (reference sequence). The CDR3 consists of 13 residues.

CDR3 DNA sequence: TGTGCCAGTGCTACCGCGGTGGCGCGAGAGCAGTACTTC. It codes for CASATAVAREQYF. The chain is built from TRBV19 and TRBJ2-7; unclear D gene. CDR3 length: 13 amino acids. Germline-derived CDR1 and CDR2 are LNHDA and SQIVND (reference sequence). V dropped 8 bases and J dropped 7 bases, with 18 bases sitting between them.

V and J are TRBV5-6 and TRBJ2-1; TRBD1 aligns across 9 bases. Per the germline V gene, CDR1 is SGHDT and CDR2 is YYEEEE. Unmatched junction bases numbered 11, after V lost 2 bases and J lost 8 bases. The CDR3 consists of 16 residues. CDR3 in DNA: TGTGCCAGCAGCTTACGGGCCGGGACAGGGATGGATGAGCAGTTCTTC. This codes for CASSLRAGTGMDEQFF.

Note on this clone: The CDR3 does not end in the conserved phenylalanine or tryptophan, so this is likely a read error. The DNA is left out, because the CDR3 cannot be placed on it with certainty; the CDR3 is given as TCRdb lists it. This chain uses TRBV28 with TRBJ2-7; the table gives TRBD2 as D, unverified against the DNA. Germline values: CDR1 MDHEN, CDR2 SYDVKM. The CDR3 adds up to 15 amino acids, both ends counted. The CDR3 reads CASSSPGVVAGGGGL.

Comment on this clone: Within the sample, other DNA sequences also encode this same CDR3. The CDR3 is CAWSVGEGGYTF. CDR3 nucleotide sequence: TGTGCCTGGAGTGTAGGAGAAGGAGGCTACACCTTC. The chain recombines TRBV30 with TRBJ1-2; the D is unclear. CDR1 is GTSNPN and CDR2 is SVGIG in the germline V gene (reference sequence). CDR3 length: 12 amino acids. Trimming pared 0 bases from V and 8 bases from J, leaving 10 bases between.

The chain links TRBV2 to TRBJ1-2; D perhaps matches TRBD1 (6 bases). Germline-derived CDR1 and CDR2 are SNHLY and FYNNEI. The CDR3 consists of 15 residues. Trimming took off 0 bases at V and 4 bases at J, with 12 bases between the two ends. CDR3 in amino acids: CASSEARGRGYGYTF. The CDR3 coding sequence is TGTGCCAGCAGTGAAGCAAGGGGGAGAGGCTATGGCTACACCTTC.

This chain connects TRBV19 to TRBJ1-1; 12 bases line up with TRBD1. CDR1 is LNHDA, CDR2 SQIVND, per germline (reference sequence). This CDR3 has 16 amino acids. J lost 4 bases, V lost 5 bases, and 8 bases had no gene match. The DNA for the CDR3 is TGTGCCAGTAGTCCAGGCCCGGGACAGGGGGCCACTGAAGCTTTCTTT. It yields the protein CASSPGPGQGATEAFF.

This chain connects TRBV28 to TRBJ1-2, with 7 bases aligning to TRBD1. The J segment lost 5 bases and the V segment lost 6 bases, leaving 9 bases of the junction unmatched. Germline values: CDR1 MDHEN, CDR2 SYDVKM. This CDR3 spans 14 amino acids. The chain's CDR3 is CASRTTRTGYGYTF. As DNA, the CDR3 is TGTGCCAGCAGAACAACACGGACAGGATATGGCTACACCTTC.

In its sample, this clone was seen once. V usage is TRBV18 and J usage is TRBJ2-1, with TRBD1 matching over 9 bases. CDR3 length equals 16 residues. V shed 5 bases, J shed 5 bases, and the junction held 10 bases outside the gene matches. Looked up from germline, CDR1 is KGHSH and CDR2 is LQKENI. Here the CDR3 reads CASSSIQGTGNNEQFF. The DNA of the CDR3 is TGTGCCAGCTCATCAATCCAGGGGACAGGGAACAATGAGCAGTTCTTC. Combining the CDR3 with reference TRBV18 and TRBJ2-1 gives the whole variable domain NAGVMQNPRHLVRRRGQEARLRCSPMKGHSHVYWYRQLPEEGLKFMVYLQKENIIDESGMPKERFSAEFPKEGPSILRIQQVVRGDSAAYFCASSSIQGTGNNEQFFGPGTRLTVL.

The chain carries TRBV29-1 and TRBJ1-2, with D possibly matching TRBD1 (5 bases). The V and J ends lost 6 bases and 6 bases respectively, with 20 bases between them. The CDR3 totals 14 residues. Germline V lookup: CDR1 SQVTM, CDR2 ANQGSEA. This CDR3 reads CSVVGLLHSDGYTF. In DNA form, the CDR3 reads TGCAGCGTGGTGGGACTTCTCCACAGCGATGGCTACACCTTC.

V is TRBV15 and J is TRBJ2-7; D is undetermined. Trimming pared 2 bases from V and 3 bases from J, leaving 8 bases between. The CDR3 consists of 13 residues. Germline V CDR1 and CDR2: LNHNV, YYDKDF (reference sequence). The CDR3 DNA sequence: TGTGCCACCAGCAGACCTCCGAGCTACGAGCAGTACTTC. The encoded protein is CATSRPPSYEQYF.

The CDR3 sequence is CASSSTNRGGGNQPQHF. CDR3 sequence (DNA): TGTGCCAGCAGTTCGACGAACAGGGGCGGGGGCAATCAGCCCCAGCATTTT. This chain connects TRBV6-2 or TRBV6-3 to TRBJ1-5, with 7 bases lining up with TRBD1. The CDR3 consists of 17 residues. V lost 4 bases and J lost 2; bases outside the gene matches: 11. CDR1 and CDR2 (germline): MNHEY, SVGEGT.

The V and J genes are TRBV12-3 or TRBV12-4 and TRBJ1-5; unclear D gene. This CDR3 spans 13 amino acids. Trimming left V 4 bases short and J 15 bases short, with 19 bases between. The DNA of the CDR3 is TGTGCCAGCAGTTGGAACCCAGGTAGTCCGTGGCATTTT. Amino acids: CASSWNPGSPWHF.

The chain combines TRBV19 with TRBJ2-1; 16 bases are a match to TRBD2. The CDR3 runs 22 residues. The V gene's germline CDR1 is LNHDA and CDR2 SQIVND (reference sequence). V gave up 3 bases and J gave up 0 bases; unmatched junction bases: 14. The CDR3 protein is CASSMPRTGTSGRAYSYNEQFF. In nucleotides, the CDR3 is TGTGCCAGTAGTATGCCGCGTACCGGGACTAGCGGGAGGGCTTACTCCTACAATGAGCAGTTCTTC.

The gene calls are TRBV5-8 and TRBJ1-1, with TRBD1 as a possible D gene (6 bases). Trimming left V 4 bases short and J 9 bases short, with 19 bases between. The CDR3 is made up of 14 amino acids. Germline V lookup: CDR1 SGHTS, CDR2 YDEGEE. CDR3 nucleotide sequence: TGTGCCAGCAGCCTAAGCGACAGGCTCTTCAAAGCTTTCTTT. This codes for CASSLSDRLFKAFF.

The chain is built from TRBV28 and TRBJ1-2, with D tentatively TRBD1 (6 bases). This CDR3 is 16 amino acids long. From germline, CDR1 is MDHEN and CDR2 SYDVKM. V was shortened by 6 bases and J by 3 bases, with 20 bases between the two germline ends. This CDR3 reads CASRGPRGGQYYGYTF. DNA of the CDR3: TGTGCCAGCAGGGGACCGCGGGGGGGGCAATACTATGGCTACACCTTC.

The CDR3 nucleotides are TGTGCCTGGAGTAGCGGGCCCTACAATGAGCAGTTCTTC. Translation: CAWSSGPYNEQFF. The chain links TRBV30 to TRBJ2-1; tentative D call: TRBD2 (6 bases). Germline assignment: CDR1 GTSNPN and CDR2 SVGIG (reference sequence). V gave up 2 bases and J gave up 2 bases, with 7 bases separating them. The length of the CDR3 is 13 residues. Filled out from reference TRBV30 and TRBJ2-1, the complete variable domain reads SQTIHQWPATLVQPVGSPLSLECTVEGTSNPNLYWYRQAAGRGLQLLFYSVGIGQISSEVPQNLSASRPQDRQFILSSKKLLLSDSGFYLCAWSSGPYNEQFFGPGTRLTVL.

The V call is TRBV27, the J call TRBJ2-7; D ambiguous. Deletions cut 4 bases from V and 3 bases from J, with 4 bases between. Per the germline V gene, CDR1 is MNHEY and CDR2 is SMNVEV (reference sequence). CDR3 length equals 11 residues. CDR3 DNA sequence: TGTGCCAGCAGTTCCCTCTACGAGCAGTACTTC. It yields the protein CASSSLYEQYF.

CDR3 in amino acids: CASSLDGTGGRAGSNEQFF. CDR3 DNA sequence: TGCGCCAGCAGCTTGGATGGAACAGGGGGTAGGGCCGGGAGCAATGAGCAGTTCTTC. This chain joins TRBV5-1 and TRBJ2-1; 8 bases are a match to TRBD1. This CDR3 has 19 residues. Germline CDR1 reads SGHRS; CDR2 reads YFSETQ. With 0 bases clipped from V and 6 bases from J, the junction kept 17 bases outside the gene matches. Full variable domain (rest looked up from reference TRBV5-1 and TRBJ2-1): KAGVTQTPRYLIKTRGQQVTLSCSPISGHRSVSWYQQTPGQGLQFLFEYFSETQRNKGNFPGRFSGRQFSNSRSEMNVSTLELGDSALYLCASSLDGTGGRAGSNEQFFGPGTRLTVL.

The CDR3: CASRVAGLAGELFF. In DNA form, the CDR3 reads TGTGCCAGTAGGGTAGCAGGACTGGCCGGGGAGCTGTTTTTT. The V gene is TRBV19, the J gene TRBJ2-2; D is possibly TRBD2 (5 bases). From germline, CDR1 is LNHDA and CDR2 SQIVND (reference sequence). V lost 6 bases, J lost 6 bases, and 14 bases lay in between. This CDR3 has 14 residues.

Turning to this clone: The junction does not match germline at one end; this may be a read error. The V gene is TRBV7-7, the J gene TRBJ2-2; 12 bases align to TRBD2. The CDR3 has 16 residues. Germline V CDR1 and CDR2: SSHAT, FNYEAQ (reference sequence). The DNA for the CDR3 is TGTGCTAGCAGCTTAGGACTAGCGGGAAACACCGGGGAGCTGTTTTTT. Its translation: CASSLGLAGNTGELFF.

The chain links TRBV29-1 to TRBJ1-1; possibly TRBD1 for D (5 bases). The CDR3 has 11 amino acids. Trimming left V 7 bases short and J 4 bases short, with 10 bases between. Germline values: CDR1 SQVTM, CDR2 ANQGSEA. CDR3 sequence: CSDQGSTEAFF. CDR3 coding DNA: TGCAGCGACCAGGGTTCCACTGAAGCTTTCTTT.